This section outlines one T cell receptor beta chain sequence together with its context. The data were produced by immunoSEQ multiplex PCR, yet TCRdb's version contains in-frame clones alone and is incomplete. The sample lists 70,000 to 95,000 clones, around 92% occurring once. The data were obtained in a study of PD-L1 blockade in urothelial cancer. Turning to the study itself: Bladder-origin urothelial cancer in males described twenty-five of the 29 patients. Before enrollment, 0 to 3 chemotherapy regimens had been given to patients. Blood drawn 3 weeks (second dose) and 6 weeks after treatment start was analyzed.

The time point here: pretreatment peripheral blood. The CDR3 consists of 14 residues. Germline V gene sequence: CDR1 LNHDA, CDR2 SQIVND (reference sequence). V gave up 8 bases and J gave up 6 bases; unmatched junction bases: 12. The receptor comes from a woman older than 75 with urothelial cancer. This sample comprised PBMCs, obtained around atezolizumab (anti-PD-L1) treatment. V gene TRBV19 combines with J gene TRBJ1-1; 7 bases agree with TRBD1. This chain's CDR3 is CASWGRGRDPEAFF. CDR3 in DNA: TGTGCCAGTTGGGGAAGGGGGCGCGATCCTGAAGCTTTCTTT.